Described below is a single TCR beta chain sequence and its context. Its specific antigen is unknown. Base qualities are missing; no much larger clone stands one base away. Library preparation was by PCR. Sequenced on an Illumina HiSeq 2500. Molecular barcoding was employed in the preparation of TCR libraries, with unique molecular identifiers being used to normalize TCRbeta repertoire quantification. The raw public data were reprocessed by TCRdb itself: fastp quality trimming at Q25, MiXCR clonotype calling, in-frame beta chains only. Under each unique CDR3 protein, matching rows form one entry showing the most common genes and DNA. This sample gives approximately 200,000 distinct CDR3 sequences in total; more than 14% of them show up just once. Jointly, the top ten make up about 12% of the sample. Relative to germline, V is missing 6 bases and J is missing 2 bases, with 17 bases of the junction outside any gene match. The CDR3 spans 17 residues, from the cysteine through the phenylalanine. Only the CDR3 DNA stays, 51 bases, in frame from base 1. CDR1 and CDR2 (SQVTM, ANQGSEA) derive from the germline V gene.

The source of the sample is a study of T-cell reconstitution after alpha-beta-depleted transplantation in children (dated by TCRdb to about 2016). At the level of the whole study: Using TCR repertoire profiling, the study quantitatively followed how T-cell immune reconstitution unfolded in children after TCRalphabeta/CD19-depleted allogeneic hematopoietic cell transplantation.

The sample was PBMCs from the stem cell graft donor, taken from the stem cell graft. The sequence came from a human donor who donated a stem cell graft to a child with acute lymphoblastic leukemia. Recombination linked TRBV29-1 to TRBJ1-2, with 8 central nucleotides matching TRBD1. This receptor has the CDR3 CSVTSGAGGLPNYGYTF. At the DNA level, the sequence is TGCAGCGTGACGTCCGGGGCAGGGGGCCTTCCCAACTATGGCTACACCTTC.